This record covers a single TCR beta chain. Its specificity is unknown. The sample's time point: cycle 4 day 1 (C4D1), after more than five weeks of nivolumab. After autologous stem cell transplantation all patients relapsed, and prior brentuximab vedotin exposure differed between cohorts. Thawed PBMCs yielded CD4+ T cells through magnetic negative selection. Best responses included complete response and partial response; otherwise, the best response was progressive disease. This sample was taken from a study of PD-1 blockade in classical Hodgkin lymphoma. Overall study findings and caveats: Baseline TCR diversity was reportedly lower in newly diagnosed patients than healthy donors. By C4D1, CD4+ diversity increased significantly, especially in complete responders. Lower baseline TCR diversity marked trial partial responders and progressors.

Method: immunoSEQ multiplex PCR; TCRdb's copy keeps in-frame clones and lacks some. The table records 34,000 or so clones, 80% to 95% of them present only once. The CDR3 is 16 residues long. Between the trimmed V and J ends, which lost 5 bases and 2 bases, there was a span of 16 bases. Germline assignment: CDR1 SGHVS and CDR2 FQNEAQ. Specimen: CD4+ T cells from blood, collected before the fourth cycle of nivolumab. The rearrangement links TRBV7-8 to TRBJ1-5; unclear D gene. The TCR was taken from a human donor with classical Hodgkin lymphoma. The CDR3 sequence is CASSLVGDYGNQPQHF. The CDR3 nucleotides read TGTGCCAGCAGCCTGGTGGGTGATTACGGCAATCAGCCCCAGCATTTT.